This T cell receptor beta chain was captured in a study of T-cell memory formation after mild COVID-19. V lost 5 bases, J lost 0 bases, and 13 bases lay in between. This CDR3 has 15 residues. CDR1 is SGHDT and CDR2 is YYEEEE in the germline V gene. In regard to this clonotype: Its antigen is unknown.

Points from the study as a whole: Contracting clones, day 15 to 85, had balanced CD4/CD8, and later expanders favored CD4+.

Constant-segment primers and 5'RACE yielded cDNA libraries for TCR alpha and TCR beta, each carrying sample barcodes and UMIs. From the 5' RACE reads, TCRdb called clonotypes with MiXCR, one entry per CDR3 protein. The sample includes more than 300,000 distinct CDR3 sequences, around 20% of them seen just once. The sequencing sample was made of PBMCs or a T cell subset sorted from them (not recorded which). The sequence was obtained from a man aged 18 to 35 who had mild COVID-19 (a few samples of this study predate the infection). Cell type and time point are not known. The chain recombines TRBV5-6 with TRBJ2-3, with D perhaps TRBD1 or TRBD2 (6 bases each). The CDR3 region is CASRVWGASTDTQYF. The CDR3 nucleotides are TGTGCCAGCAGGGTGTGGGGGGCTAGCACAGATACGCAGTATTTT.